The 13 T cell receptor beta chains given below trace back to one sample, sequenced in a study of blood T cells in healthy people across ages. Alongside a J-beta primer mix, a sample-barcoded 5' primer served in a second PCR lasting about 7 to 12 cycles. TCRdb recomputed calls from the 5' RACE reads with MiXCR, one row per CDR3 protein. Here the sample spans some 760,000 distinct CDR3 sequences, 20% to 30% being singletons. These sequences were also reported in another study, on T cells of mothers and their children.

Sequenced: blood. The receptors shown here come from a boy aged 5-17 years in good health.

CDR3 sequence: CASSLAGTGGANTEAFF. The CDR3 nucleotides read TGCGCCAGCAGCTTGGCCGGGACAGGGGGAGCGAACACTGAAGCTTTCTTT. The chain links TRBV5-1 to TRBJ1-1; 11 nucleotides line up with TRBD1. After removal of 0 bases from V and 1 base from J, the junction contained 5 bases not matched to a gene. The CDR3 length is 17 residues. Germline V lookup: CDR1 SGHRS, CDR2 YFSETQ.

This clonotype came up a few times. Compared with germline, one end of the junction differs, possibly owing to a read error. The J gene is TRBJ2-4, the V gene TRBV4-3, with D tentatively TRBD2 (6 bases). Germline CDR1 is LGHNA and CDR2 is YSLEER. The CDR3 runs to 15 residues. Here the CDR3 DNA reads TGCGTCAGCAGCCAAGAAAGAGGGACTCGAAACATTCAGTACTTC. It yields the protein CVSSQERGTRNIQYF.

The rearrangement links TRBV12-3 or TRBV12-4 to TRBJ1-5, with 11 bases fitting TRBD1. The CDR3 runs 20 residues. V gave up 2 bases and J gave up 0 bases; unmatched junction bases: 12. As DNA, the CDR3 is TGTGCCAGCAGTTTACTGCCCATTTGGGACAGGGGGGATAGCAATCAGCCCCAGCATTTT. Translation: CASSLLPIWDRGDSNQPQHF.

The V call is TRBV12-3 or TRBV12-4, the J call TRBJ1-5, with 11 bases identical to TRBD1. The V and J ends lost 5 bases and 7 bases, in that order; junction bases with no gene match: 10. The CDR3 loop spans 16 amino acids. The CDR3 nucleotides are TGTGCCAGCAGTCTAAGGACAGGGGGCGTAGGACAGCCCCAGCATTTT. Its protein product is CASSLRTGGVGQPQHF.

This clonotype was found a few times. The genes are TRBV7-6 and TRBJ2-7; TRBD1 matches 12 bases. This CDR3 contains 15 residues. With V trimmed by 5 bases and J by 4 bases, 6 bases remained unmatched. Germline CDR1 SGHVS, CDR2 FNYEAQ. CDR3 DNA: TGTGCCAGCAGCGATACGGGACAGGGGGCGTACGAGCAGTACTTC. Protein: CASSDTGQGAYEQYF.

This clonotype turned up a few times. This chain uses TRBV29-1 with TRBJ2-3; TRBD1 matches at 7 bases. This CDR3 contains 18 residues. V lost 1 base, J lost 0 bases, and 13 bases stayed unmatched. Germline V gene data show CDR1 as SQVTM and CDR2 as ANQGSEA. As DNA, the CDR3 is TGCAGCGTTGAAGGGGAACGGGACAGAGCTTCTAGCACAGATACGCAGTATTTT. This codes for CSVEGERDRASSTDTQYF.

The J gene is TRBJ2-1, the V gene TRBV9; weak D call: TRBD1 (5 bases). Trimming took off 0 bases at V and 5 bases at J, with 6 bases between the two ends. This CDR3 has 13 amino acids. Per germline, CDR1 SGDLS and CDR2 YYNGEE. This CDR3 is CASSVGTNNEQFF. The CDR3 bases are TGTGCCAGCAGCGTAGGGACAAACAATGAGCAGTTCTTC.

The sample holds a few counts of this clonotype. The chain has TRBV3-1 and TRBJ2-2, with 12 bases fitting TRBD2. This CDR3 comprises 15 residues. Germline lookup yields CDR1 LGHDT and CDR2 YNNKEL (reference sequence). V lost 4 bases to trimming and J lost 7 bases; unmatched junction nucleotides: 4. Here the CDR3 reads CASSPSGGAGGELFF. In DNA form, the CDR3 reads TGTGCCAGCAGCCCTAGCGGGGGGGCTGGCGGGGAGCTGTTTTTT.

CDR3 sequence reads: CASIDQETQYF. For the CDR3, the DNA is TGTGCCAGCATCGACCAAGAGACCCAGTACTTC. V usage is TRBV9 and J usage is TRBJ2-5, with unresolved D. There are 11 residues in the CDR3. The germline CDR1 and CDR2 sequences are SGDLS and YYNGEE. Trimming took 6 bases from V and 0 from J, leaving 3 bases between them.

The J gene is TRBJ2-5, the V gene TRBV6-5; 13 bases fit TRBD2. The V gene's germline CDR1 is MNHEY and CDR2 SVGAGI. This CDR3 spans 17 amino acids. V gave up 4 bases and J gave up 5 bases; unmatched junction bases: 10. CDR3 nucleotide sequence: TGTGCCAGCAGTTTAGGACTAGCGGGAGTTGTATTGGAGACCCAGTACTTC. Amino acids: CASSLGLAGVVLETQYF.

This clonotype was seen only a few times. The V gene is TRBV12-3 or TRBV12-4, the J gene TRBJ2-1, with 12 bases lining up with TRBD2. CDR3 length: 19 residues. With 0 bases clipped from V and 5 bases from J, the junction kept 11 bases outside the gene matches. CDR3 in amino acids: CASSLAGLAGGCPHNEQFF. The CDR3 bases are TGTGCCAGCAGTTTAGCTGGCCTAGCGGGGGGGTGCCCCCACAATGAGCAGTTCTTC.

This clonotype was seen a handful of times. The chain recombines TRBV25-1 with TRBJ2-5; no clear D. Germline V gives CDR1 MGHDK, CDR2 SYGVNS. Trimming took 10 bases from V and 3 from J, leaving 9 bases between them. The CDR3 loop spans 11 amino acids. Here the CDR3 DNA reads TGTGCCACGGGTTTCAAAGAGACCCAGTACTTC. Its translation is CATGFKETQYF.

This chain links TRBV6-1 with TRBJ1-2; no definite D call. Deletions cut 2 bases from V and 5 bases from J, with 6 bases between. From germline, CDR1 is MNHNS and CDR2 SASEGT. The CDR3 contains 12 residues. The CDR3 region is CASSEQVYGYTF. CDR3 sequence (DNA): TGTGCCAGCAGTGAACAAGTATATGGCTACACCTTC.